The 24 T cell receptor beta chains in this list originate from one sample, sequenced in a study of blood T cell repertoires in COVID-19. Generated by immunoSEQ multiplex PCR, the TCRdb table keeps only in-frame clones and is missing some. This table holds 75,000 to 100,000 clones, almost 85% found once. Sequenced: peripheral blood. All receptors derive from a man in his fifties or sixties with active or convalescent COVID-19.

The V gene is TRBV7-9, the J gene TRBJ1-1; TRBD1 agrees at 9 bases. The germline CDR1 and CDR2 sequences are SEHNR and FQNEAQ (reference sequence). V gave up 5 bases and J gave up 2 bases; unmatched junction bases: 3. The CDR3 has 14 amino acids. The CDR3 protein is CASSTGQGNTEAFF. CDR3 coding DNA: TGTGCCAGCAGCACGGGACAGGGCAACACTGAAGCTTTCTTT.

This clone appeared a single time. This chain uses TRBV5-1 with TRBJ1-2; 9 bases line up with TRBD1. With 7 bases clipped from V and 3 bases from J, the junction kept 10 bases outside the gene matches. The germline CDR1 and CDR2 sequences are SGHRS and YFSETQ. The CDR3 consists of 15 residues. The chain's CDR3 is CASSNPGQGYYGYTF. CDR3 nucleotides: TGCGCCAGCTCTAACCCGGGACAGGGATACTATGGCTACACCTTC. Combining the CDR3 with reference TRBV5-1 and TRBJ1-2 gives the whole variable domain KAGVTQTPRYLIKTRGQQVTLSCSPISGHRSVSWYQQTPGQGLQFLFEYFSETQRNKGNFPGRFSGRQFSNSRSEMNVSTLELGDSALYLCASSNPGQGYYGYTFGSGTRLTVV.

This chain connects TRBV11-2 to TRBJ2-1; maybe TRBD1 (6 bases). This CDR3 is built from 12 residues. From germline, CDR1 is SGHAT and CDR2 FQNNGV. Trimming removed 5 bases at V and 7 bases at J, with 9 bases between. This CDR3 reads CASSTDRNEQFF. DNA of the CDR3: TGTGCCAGCAGCACAGACAGGAATGAGCAGTTCTTC.

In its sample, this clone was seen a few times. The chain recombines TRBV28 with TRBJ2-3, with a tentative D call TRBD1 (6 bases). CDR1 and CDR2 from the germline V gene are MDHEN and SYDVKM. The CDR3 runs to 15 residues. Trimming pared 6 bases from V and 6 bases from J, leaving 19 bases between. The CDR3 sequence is CASSSGQGRGDTQYF. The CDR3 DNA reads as TGTGCCAGCAGCTCGGGGCAGGGGCGCGGGGATACGCAGTATTTT.

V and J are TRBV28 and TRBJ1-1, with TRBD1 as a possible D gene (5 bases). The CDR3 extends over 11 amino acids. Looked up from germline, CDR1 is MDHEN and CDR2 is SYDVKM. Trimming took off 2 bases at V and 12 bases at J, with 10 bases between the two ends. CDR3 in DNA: TGTGCCAGCAGTTTAATGGCAGGGACTTTCTTT. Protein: CASSLMAGTFF.

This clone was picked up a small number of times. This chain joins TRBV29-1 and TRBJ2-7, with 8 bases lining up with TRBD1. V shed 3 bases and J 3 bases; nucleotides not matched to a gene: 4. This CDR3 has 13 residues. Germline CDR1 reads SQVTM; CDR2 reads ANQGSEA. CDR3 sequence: CSVDGGQDYEQYF. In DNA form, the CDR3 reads TGCAGCGTTGACGGGGGACAGGACTACGAGCAGTACTTC.

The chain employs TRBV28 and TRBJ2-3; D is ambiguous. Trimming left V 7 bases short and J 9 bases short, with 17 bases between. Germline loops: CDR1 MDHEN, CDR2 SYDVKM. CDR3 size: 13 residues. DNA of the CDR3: TGTGCCAGCAACAGTGGAATGGAATCAACGCAGTATTTT. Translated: CASNSGMESTQYF.

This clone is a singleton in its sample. The CDR3 DNA sequence: TGTGCCAGCAGCTCCTCGGGGGGGCGAGGCGGGGAGCTGTTTTTT. Amino acids: CASSSSGGRGGELFF. The chain employs TRBV7-2 and TRBJ2-2; 8 positions match TRBD2. The junction had 8 bases not matched to a gene; V was cut back by 4 bases and J by 7 bases. This CDR3 has 15 residues. Germline CDR1 is SGHTA and CDR2 is FQGNSA.

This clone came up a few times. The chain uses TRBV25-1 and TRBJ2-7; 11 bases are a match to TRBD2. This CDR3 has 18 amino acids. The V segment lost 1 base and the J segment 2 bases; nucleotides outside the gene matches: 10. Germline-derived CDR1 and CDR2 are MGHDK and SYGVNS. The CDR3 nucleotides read TGTGCCAGCAGTGAATTTGGGTCTAGCGGGGGGAAAACCTACGAGCAGTACTTC. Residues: CASSEFGSSGGKTYEQYF.

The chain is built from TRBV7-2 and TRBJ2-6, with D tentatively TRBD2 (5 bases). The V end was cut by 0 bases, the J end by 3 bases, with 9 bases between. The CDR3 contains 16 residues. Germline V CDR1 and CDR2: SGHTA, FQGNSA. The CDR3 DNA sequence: TGTGCCAGCAGCTTAGCGGGCGGGTTTGGGGCCAACGTCCTGACTTTC. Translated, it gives CASSLAGGFGANVLTF.

The chain's CDR3 is CASSQPPRSSGNTIYF. CDR3 nucleotides: TGTGCCAGCAGCCAACCCCCGAGAAGCTCTGGAAACACCATATATTTT. The V and J genes are TRBV3-1 (or the pseudogene TRBV3-2) and TRBJ1-3, with unresolved D. The germline V gene has CDR1 LGHDT and CDR2 YNNKEL (reference sequence). The CDR3 length is 16 residues. The V and J ends lost 2 bases and 0 bases respectively, with 11 bases between them.

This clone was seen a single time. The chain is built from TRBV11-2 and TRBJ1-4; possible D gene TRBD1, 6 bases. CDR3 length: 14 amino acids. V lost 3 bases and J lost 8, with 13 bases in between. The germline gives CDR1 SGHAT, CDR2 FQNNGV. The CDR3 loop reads CASSFGTGQEKLFF. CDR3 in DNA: TGTGCCAGCAGCTTCGGAACAGGGCAGGAAAAACTGTTTTTT.

CDR3: CASSQDQGTGHGYTF. The CDR3 region has the DNA TGTGCCAGCAGCCAAGATCAGGGGACAGGGCATGGCTACACCTTC. The genes are TRBV3-1 (or the pseudogene TRBV3-2) and TRBJ1-2; 9 bases align to TRBD1. Germline CDR1 LGHDT, CDR2 YNNKEL (reference sequence). The CDR3 runs to 15 residues. Trimming at V came to 0 bases and at J to 6 bases, leaving 5 bases not matched to a gene.

CDR3 sequence (DNA): TGTGCCAGCAGCCTGACAGGGGTGGTCGACACTGAAGCTTTCTTT. Protein product: CASSLTGVVDTEAFF. The chain combines TRBV7-2 with TRBJ1-1; 8 bases align to TRBD1. This CDR3 is built from 15 residues. CDR1 SGHTA and CDR2 FQGNSA come from the germline V gene. V lost 5 bases to trimming and J lost 3 bases; unmatched junction nucleotides: 8.

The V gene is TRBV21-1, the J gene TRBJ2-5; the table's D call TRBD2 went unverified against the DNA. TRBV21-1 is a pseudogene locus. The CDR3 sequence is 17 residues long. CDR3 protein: CASSKRAERGTQETQYF. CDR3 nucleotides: TGTGCCAGCAGCAAAAGGGCGGAGCGGGGGACCCAAGAGACCCAGTACTTC.

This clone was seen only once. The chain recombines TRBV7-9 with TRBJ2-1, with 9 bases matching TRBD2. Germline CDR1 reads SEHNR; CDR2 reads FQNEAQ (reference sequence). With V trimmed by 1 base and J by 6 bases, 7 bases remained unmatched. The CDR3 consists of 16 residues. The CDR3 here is CASSLELSGGPNEQFF. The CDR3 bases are TGTGCCAGCAGCTTAGAATTAAGCGGGGGGCCCAATGAGCAGTTCTTC.

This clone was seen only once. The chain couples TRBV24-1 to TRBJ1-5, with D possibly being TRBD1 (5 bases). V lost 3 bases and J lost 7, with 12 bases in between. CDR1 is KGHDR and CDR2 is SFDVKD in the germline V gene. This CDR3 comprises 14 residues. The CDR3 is CATSDGSRGQPQHF. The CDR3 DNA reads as TGTGCCACCAGTGATGGCTCGCGGGGGCAGCCCCAGCATTTT.

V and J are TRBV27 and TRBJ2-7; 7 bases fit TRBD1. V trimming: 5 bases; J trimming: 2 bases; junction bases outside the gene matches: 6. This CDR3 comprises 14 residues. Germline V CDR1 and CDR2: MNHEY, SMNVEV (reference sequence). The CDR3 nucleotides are TGTGCCAGCAGTCTCCGGGACAGAGCCTACGAGCAGTACTTC. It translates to CASSLRDRAYEQYF.

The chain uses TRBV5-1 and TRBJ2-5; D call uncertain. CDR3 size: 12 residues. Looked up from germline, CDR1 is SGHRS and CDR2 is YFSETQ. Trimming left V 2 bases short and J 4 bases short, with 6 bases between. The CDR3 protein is CASSLGAETQYF. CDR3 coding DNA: TGCGCCAGCAGCTTAGGAGCAGAGACCCAGTACTTC.

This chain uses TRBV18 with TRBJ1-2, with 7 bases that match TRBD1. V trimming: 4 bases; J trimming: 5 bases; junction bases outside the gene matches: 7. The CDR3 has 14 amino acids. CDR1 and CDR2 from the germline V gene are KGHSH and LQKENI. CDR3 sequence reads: CASSRDSGYYGYTF. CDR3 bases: TGTGCCAGCTCACGGGACAGCGGCTATTATGGCTACACCTTC.

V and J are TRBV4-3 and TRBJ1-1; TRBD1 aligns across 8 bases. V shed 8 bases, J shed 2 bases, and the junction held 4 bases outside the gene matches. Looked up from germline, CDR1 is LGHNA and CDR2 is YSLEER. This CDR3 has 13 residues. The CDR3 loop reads CASVGQGNTEAFF. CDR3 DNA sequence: TGCGCCAGCGTAGGACAGGGAAACACTGAAGCTTTCTTT.

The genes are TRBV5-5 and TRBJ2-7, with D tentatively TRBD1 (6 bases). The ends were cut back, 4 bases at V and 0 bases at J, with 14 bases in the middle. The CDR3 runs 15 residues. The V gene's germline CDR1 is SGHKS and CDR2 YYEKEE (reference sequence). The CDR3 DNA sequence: TGTGCCAGCAGCCAAGGGGGAACAGGCTCCTACGAGCAGTACTTC. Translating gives CASSQGGTGSYEQYF.

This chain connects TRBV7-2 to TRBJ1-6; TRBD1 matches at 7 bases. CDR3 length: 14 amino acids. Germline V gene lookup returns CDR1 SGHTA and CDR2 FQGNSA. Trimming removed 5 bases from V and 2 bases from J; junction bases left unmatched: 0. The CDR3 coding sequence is TGTGCCAGCAGCGGACAGGCCTATAATTCACCCCTCCACTTT. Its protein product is CASSGQAYNSPLHF.

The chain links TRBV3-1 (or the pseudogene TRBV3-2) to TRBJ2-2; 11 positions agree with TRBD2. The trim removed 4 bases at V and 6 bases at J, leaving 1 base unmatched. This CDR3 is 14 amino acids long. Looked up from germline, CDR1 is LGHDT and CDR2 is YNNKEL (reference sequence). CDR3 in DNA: TGTGCCAGCAGCCGTAGCGGGGGGGCCGGGGAGCTGTTTTTT. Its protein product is CASSRSGGAGELFF.